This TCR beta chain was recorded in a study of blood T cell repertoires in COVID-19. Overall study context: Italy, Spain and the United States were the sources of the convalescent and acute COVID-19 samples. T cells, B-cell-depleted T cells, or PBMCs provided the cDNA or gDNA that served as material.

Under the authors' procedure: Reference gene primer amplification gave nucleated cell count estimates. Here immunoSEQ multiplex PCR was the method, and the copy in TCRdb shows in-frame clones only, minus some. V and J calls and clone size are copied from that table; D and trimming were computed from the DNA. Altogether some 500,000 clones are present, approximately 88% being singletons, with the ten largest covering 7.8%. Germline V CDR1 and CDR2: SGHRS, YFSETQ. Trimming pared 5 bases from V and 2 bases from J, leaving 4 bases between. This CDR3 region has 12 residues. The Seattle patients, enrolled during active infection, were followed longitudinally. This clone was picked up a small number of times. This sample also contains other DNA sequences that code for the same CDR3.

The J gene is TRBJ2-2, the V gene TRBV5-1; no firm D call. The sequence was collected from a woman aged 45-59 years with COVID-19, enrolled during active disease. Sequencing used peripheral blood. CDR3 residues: CASSTNTGELFF. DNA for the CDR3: TGCGCCAGCAGTACTAACACCGGGGAGCTGTTTTTT.